This TCR beta chain was found in a study of long-term antiretroviral therapy in people with HIV. Study overall: The oldest samples precede the 2015 immediate-ART recommendation by about a decade.

Of note for this clone: Its antigen is not identified.

Study-wide points: Following ART, diversity rose but still fell short of transplant donor controls.

Samples were assayed with immunoSEQ v3.0 at survey level. TCRdb's table, derived via immunoSEQ multiplex PCR, lists solely in-frame clones and lacks some. Found here are some 33,000 clones, 96% of them singletons; the top ten hold around 2%. All donors provided no fewer than one pre-ART and no fewer than two post-ART PBMC samples. The United States was where all participants with HIV were treated. Trimming pared 1 base from V and 6 bases from J, leaving 13 bases between. Germline values: CDR1 SGHDT, CDR2 YYEEEE. CDR3 length: 14 residues. The sequence derives from a man aged 25 to 40 with HIV. The sequencing used unsorted PBMCs, collected 6.5 to 6.9 years after starting antiretroviral therapy. The V gene is TRBV5-6, the J gene TRBJ1-2, with TRBD1 as a possible D gene (6 bases). CDR3 region: CASSLSDRIDGYTF. In DNA, the CDR3 is TGTGCCAGCAGCTTGAGCGACAGGATCGATGGCTACACCTTC.